The 8 T cell receptor beta chains given below trace back to one sample, sequenced in a study of blood T cell repertoires in COVID-19. The protocol was immunoSEQ multiplex PCR, while the TCRdb copy is restricted to in-frame clones and leaves out a portion. Among 230,000 or so clones listed, 83% were seen once. Sequencing was carried out using peripheral blood. These receptors all come from a man aged 35 to 55 with active or convalescent COVID-19.

This clone was detected only once. The chain couples TRBV19 to TRBJ1-2; 7 bases agree with TRBD1. The germline V gene encodes CDR1 LNHDA and CDR2 SQIVND (reference sequence). This CDR3 is built from 15 residues. With 7 bases clipped from V and 4 bases from J, the junction kept 12 bases outside the gene matches. CDR3 residues: CASTKSGQSFYGYTF. The CDR3, as DNA: TGTGCCAGTACAAAATCGGGACAGTCCTTCTATGGCTACACCTTC.

The chain uses TRBV30 and TRBJ2-7; 9 positions agree with TRBD1. Germline lookup yields CDR1 GTSNPN and CDR2 SVGIG (reference sequence). Trimming cost V 3 bases and J 3 bases; bases outside gene matches: 12. The CDR3 loop spans 16 amino acids. The CDR3 sequence: CAWRRPSGQGLYEQYF. As DNA, the CDR3 is TGTGCCTGGAGGAGACCCTCGGGACAGGGACTCTACGAGCAGTACTTC. Variable domain in full (rest from reference TRBV30 and TRBJ2-7): SQTIHQWPATLVQPVGSPLSLECTVEGTSNPNLYWYRQAAGRGLQLLFYSVGIGQISSEVPQNLSASRPQDRQFILSSKKLLLSDSGFYLCAWRRPSGQGLYEQYFGPGTRLTVT.

The chain links TRBV30 to TRBJ2-1; the match to TRBD2 covers 8 bases. Germline loops: CDR1 GTSNPN, CDR2 SVGIG (reference sequence). The CDR3 has 17 amino acids. V was clipped by 0 bases and J by 0 bases; unmatched bases: 7. The CDR3 spells CAWSVSGRGSSYNEQFF. The DNA of the CDR3 is TGTGCCTGGAGTGTCAGCGGGAGAGGGAGCTCCTACAATGAGCAGTTCTTC.

This chain uses TRBV24-1 with TRBJ1-2; perhaps TRBD1 as D (5 bases). Germline V gene data show CDR1 as KGHDR and CDR2 as SFDVKD. V lost 3 bases, J lost 2 bases, and 9 bases lay in between. CDR3 size: 14 residues. As DNA, the CDR3 is TGTGCCACCAGTGATGCGACAGAGAACTATGGCTACACCTTC. Amino acids: CATSDATENYGYTF.

The genes are TRBV6-1 and TRBJ1-1; D gene uncertain. The germline V gene has CDR1 MNHNS and CDR2 SASEGT. The V gene lost 2 bases and the J gene lost 3 bases, with 7 bases spanning the gap. The CDR3 sequence is 13 residues long. CDR3 protein: CASSELSDTEAFF. The CDR3 DNA follows: TGTGCCAGCAGTGAACTGTCCGACACTGAAGCTTTCTTT.

This clone was detected a few times. For the CDR3, the DNA is TGTGCCAGCAGCTTAAGGCGGGACAGTAGGAACATTCAGTACTTC. This codes for CASSLRRDSRNIQYF. The rearrangement links TRBV7-8 to TRBJ2-4; D is perhaps TRBD1 (7 bases). Germline V CDR1 and CDR2: SGHVS, FQNEAQ. Between the trimmed V and J ends, which lost 2 bases and 7 bases, there was a span of 15 bases. The CDR3 is 15 residues long. Variable domain in full (rest from reference TRBV7-8 and TRBJ2-4): GAGVSQSPRYKVAKRGQDVALRCDPISGHVSLFWYQQALGQGPEFLTYFQNEAQLDKSGLPSDRFFAERPEGSVSTLKIQRTQQEDSAVYLCASSLRRDSRNIQYFGAGTRLSVL.

The chain employs TRBV28 and TRBJ1-3; 9 positions agree with TRBD1. V lost 7 bases, J lost 3 bases, and 7 bases stayed unmatched. The CDR3 has 15 amino acids. CDR1 and CDR2 from the germline V gene are MDHEN and SYDVKM. The CDR3, as DNA: TGTGCCAGCAATACAGGGGGCGCAGGTGGAAACACCATATATTTT. Translation gives CASNTGGAGGNTIYF.

This rearrangement joins TRBV19 to TRBJ1-1, with D hard to call. V lost 5 bases, J lost 1 base, and 14 bases lay in between. This CDR3 has 15 amino acids. The germline V gene encodes CDR1 LNHDA and CDR2 SQIVND (reference sequence). CDR3 region: CASSQRGSPNTEAFF. In DNA, the CDR3 is TGTGCCAGTAGTCAGCGTGGCAGTCCGAACACTGAAGCTTTCTTT.